What follows are 18 T cell receptor beta chains derived from one specimen sequenced in a study of cytomegalovirus exposure and HLA in healthy donors. PCR amplification relied on 60 Vbeta primers (plus 13 Jbeta primers). Measured with immunoSEQ multiplex PCR; TCRdb has only the in-frame clones, and not every one. This listing includes 45,000 to 50,000 clones. The sequencing input was PBMCs. These receptors came from a male donor in good health and CMV-seronegative.

The V call is TRBV4-1, the J call TRBJ1-5; tentatively, D is TRBD1 (5 bases). Between the trimmed V and J ends, which lost 3 bases and 4 bases, there was a span of 16 bases. The germline V gene has CDR1 MGHRA and CDR2 YSYEKL. The CDR3 has 16 residues. The CDR3 region is CASSQFHTGGNQPQHF. CDR3 bases: TGCGCCAGCAGCCAGTTCCATACTGGGGGGAATCAGCCCCAGCATTTT.

The rearrangement joins TRBV2 to TRBJ2-2; 7 positions agree with TRBD1. V was clipped by 6 bases and J by 4 bases; unmatched bases: 5. Germline V gene data show CDR1 as SNHLY and CDR2 as FYNNEI. The CDR3 consists of 14 residues. This chain's CDR3 is CASRPGTATGELFF. DNA of the CDR3: TGTGCCAGCAGACCAGGGACAGCCACCGGGGAGCTGTTTTTT.

The rearrangement joins TRBV30 to TRBJ1-1, with D hard to call. This CDR3 spans 11 amino acids. V lost 3 bases and J 7 bases, leaving 9 bases between the germline ends. The germline CDR1 and CDR2 sequences are GTSNPN and SVGIG (reference sequence). Here the CDR3 reads CAWRRRGEAFF. For the CDR3, the DNA is TGTGCCTGGAGAAGACGGGGTGAAGCTTTCTTT.

The rearrangement links TRBV18 to TRBJ1-6; D remains unclear. V shed 4 bases and J shed 8 bases, with 18 bases lying between them. CDR1 and CDR2 (germline): KGHSH, LQKENI. The CDR3 totals 16 residues. The CDR3 DNA sequence: TGTGCCAGCTCACGTAGTATGGGAGAATTTGATTCACCCCTCCACTTT. Protein: CASSRSMGEFDSPLHF.

The rearrangement links TRBV30 to TRBJ1-3, with no clear D. This CDR3 has 13 amino acids. V was shortened by 0 bases and J by 0 bases, with 3 bases between the two germline ends. Germline loops: CDR1 GTSNPN, CDR2 SVGIG (reference sequence). The CDR3 nucleotides read TGTGCCTGGAGTGTCAGCTCTGGAAACACCATATATTTT. Amino acids: CAWSVSSGNTIYF.

This sequence joins TRBV28 and TRBJ1-2, with D possibly matching TRBD1 (5 bases). The V end lost 4 bases, the J end lost 4 bases, and 10 bases lay between the germline ends. Germline lookup yields CDR1 MDHEN and CDR2 SYDVKM. The CDR3 runs to 13 residues. CDR3 sequence: CASSSAGLYGYTF. CDR3 coding DNA: TGTGCCAGCAGTTCAGCAGGGCTCTATGGCTACACCTTC.

The chain recombines TRBV2 with TRBJ2-5; 9 positions match TRBD2. The V gene end was trimmed by 3 bases and the J gene end by 5 bases; junction bases not matched to a gene: 7. The CDR3 sequence is 15 residues long. Germline CDR1 SNHLY, CDR2 FYNNEI. The CDR3 loop is CASSEASGVLETQYF. The CDR3 DNA reads TGTGCCAGCAGTGAGGCTAGCGGGGTACTGGAGACCCAGTACTTC.

This chain uses TRBV9 with TRBJ1-6; D gene ambiguous. The CDR3 totals 13 residues. CDR1 is SGDLS, CDR2 YYNGEE, per germline. With 4 bases removed from V and 8 bases from J, the gap between germline ends came to 10 bases. CDR3 sequence: CASSLSKDSPLHF. The CDR3 nucleotides read TGTGCCAGCAGCCTAAGTAAAGATTCACCCCTCCACTTT. The variable domain in full, completed from reference TRBV9 and TRBJ1-6, reads DSGVTQTPKHLITATGQRVTLRCSPRSGDLSVYWYQQSLDQGLQFLIQYYNGEERAKGNILERFSAQQFPDLHSELNLSSLELGDSALYFCASSLSKDSPLHFGNGTRLTVT.

V is TRBV7-9 and J is TRBJ2-1; TRBD2 aligns across 8 bases. The CDR3 spans 16 residues. V was clipped by 1 base and J by 1 base; unmatched bases: 3. Germline CDR1 and CDR2: SEHNR and FQNEAQ (reference sequence). Here the CDR3 DNA reads TGTGCCAGCAGCTTAGGGGCGGGGGGATCCTACAATGAGCAGTTCTTC. This translates into CASSLGAGGSYNEQFF.

The CDR3 DNA is TGTGCCTGGTGGGGACAGGGCCCTAACTATGGCTACACCTTC. It yields the protein CAWWGQGPNYGYTF. This chain joins TRBV30 and TRBJ1-2, with TRBD1 matching 9 bases. Germline V gives CDR1 GTSNPN, CDR2 SVGIG (reference sequence). The length of the CDR3 is 14 residues. Germline trimming cut 5 bases from V and 0 bases from J; bases unmatched to any gene: 4.

The J gene is TRBJ2-5, the V gene TRBV7-6, with 10 bases identical to TRBD2. The end of the DNA aligns better with TRBJ2-7, so the J call may be wrong. The germline V gene encodes CDR1 SGHVS and CDR2 FNYEAQ. This CDR3 contains 13 residues. CDR3 bases: TGTGCCAGCAGCTCTAGCGGGGGCTACGAGCAGTACTTC. Amino acids: CASSSSGGYEQYF.

This chain links TRBV11-2 with TRBJ2-5; 12 positions match TRBD2. V was clipped by 3 bases and J by 3 bases; unmatched bases: 5. This CDR3 spans 16 amino acids. CDR1 and CDR2 from the germline V gene are SGHAT and FQNNGV. CDR3 bases: TGTGCCAGCAGCTTCGTGACTAGCGGGGGCGAAGAGACCCAGTACTTC. Residues: CASSFVTSGGEETQYF.

The chain carries TRBV7-9 and TRBJ1-4, with a tentative D call TRBD1 (6 bases). This CDR3 spans 17 amino acids. Trimming pared 2 bases from V and 3 bases from J, leaving 16 bases between. From germline, CDR1 is SEHNR and CDR2 FQNEAQ (reference sequence). The CDR3 nucleotides read TGTGCCAGCAGCTTAATCGGCCCGGACAGATCTAATGAAAAACTGTTTTTT. Amino acid sequence: CASSLIGPDRSNEKLFF.

The V call is TRBV5-1, the J call TRBJ2-7; 11 bases line up with TRBD1. V shed 3 bases, J shed 7 bases, and the junction held 9 bases outside the gene matches. The CDR3 spans 15 residues. Germline CDR1 reads SGHRS; CDR2 reads YFSETQ. The CDR3 reads CASSSAGTGGSEQYF. CDR3 DNA: TGCGCCAGCAGCTCTGCCGGGACAGGGGGTAGTGAGCAGTACTTC.

The chain recombines TRBV10-2 with TRBJ2-7; TRBD2 is a possible D gene (5 bases). Germline V gene sequence: CDR1 WSHSY, CDR2 SAAADI. Trimming removed 9 bases from V and 0 bases from J, with 12 bases in between. The CDR3 runs 13 residues. Here the CDR3 reads CASAEVNSYEQYF. DNA of the CDR3: TGCGCCAGTGCGGAGGTCAACTCCTACGAGCAGTACTTC.

The chain has TRBV4-1 and TRBJ2-2; weak D call: TRBD2 (5 bases). The CDR3 totals 15 residues. Germline assignment: CDR1 MGHRA and CDR2 YSYEKL. V was pared by 1 base and J by 4 bases, with 10 bases between. The CDR3 DNA is TGCGCCAGCAGCCAAGGCGAGGGCGGCACCGGGGAGCTGTTTTTT. Residues: CASSQGEGGTGELFF.

This chain links TRBV2 with TRBJ1-2; 8 bases fit TRBD1. The V gene end was trimmed by 6 bases and the J gene end by 5 bases; junction bases not matched to a gene: 5. Germline CDR1 SNHLY, CDR2 FYNNEI. This CDR3 is built from 13 residues. CDR3 bases: TGTGCCAGCAGCCTTCGACAGGGGTATGGCTACACCTTC. Translation: CASSLRQGYGYTF.

This chain joins TRBV4-2 and TRBJ1-2, with D maybe TRBD1 (5 bases). The germline CDR1 and CDR2 sequences are LGHNA and YNFKEQ. This CDR3 region has 15 residues. Trimming removed 1 base at V and 6 bases at J, with 15 bases between. CDR3 nucleotides: TGTGCCAGCAGCCAAGTGGACAAGCCGATCGATGGCTACACCTTC. Its protein product is CASSQVDKPIDGYTF.